The clone carrying this TCR beta chain was recorded at least ten times. Its cognate antigen is unknown. Attached unique molecular identifiers marked individual cDNA molecules. TCRdb reprocessed the 5' RACE reads with MiXCR, giving one entry per CDR3 protein. The sample holds approximately 60,000 distinct CDR3 sequences, 7.5% to 9% seen once. This record comes from a study of early T cells in non-severe SARS-CoV-2 infection. Study at large: Chains were unpaired, as sequencing was done on bulk RNA from unsorted whole blood. Broader study findings: CD4 and private specificities were missed by VDJdb matching, which favored anti-spike CD8 responses.

The CDR3 spans 14 residues. V lost 5 bases and J lost 1, with 11 bases in between. The V gene's germline CDR1 is MNHNY and CDR2 SVGAGI (reference sequence). The clonotype was recovered from an adult who was a healthcare worker with PCR-confirmed SARS-CoV-2 infection or an uninfected control (not recorded which). Sequencing used whole blood, obtained at baseline. The V call is TRBV6-6, the J call TRBJ1-1; tentative D call: TRBD1 (5 bases). The CDR3: CASSRGGTNTEAFF. For the CDR3, the DNA is TGTGCCAGCAGTCGGGGGGGGACGAACACTGAAGCTTTCTTT.